The T cell receptor (beta chain) under discussion was sequenced for a study of cytomegalovirus exposure and HLA in healthy donors. Study-wide points: In vitro work confirmed that a few CMV-associated chains recognize CMV antigens.

As for this clone: Its antigen is not identified.

The primer mix had 60 Vbeta and 13 Jbeta primers. The data were produced by immunoSEQ multiplex PCR, yet TCRdb's version contains in-frame clones alone and is incomplete. The sample holds some 110,000 clones; roughly 74% are singletons and the top ten take about 0.92%. Germline values: CDR1 MNHEY, CDR2 SMNVEV (reference sequence). V was clipped by 2 bases and J by 0 bases; unmatched bases: 10. This CDR3 region has 19 residues. This TCR derives from a woman aged 25 to 45 in good health and CMV-seronegative. The chain links TRBV27 to TRBJ2-6; 7 bases map to TRBD1. Source material: PBMCs. The CDR3: CASSLKRDRSSSGANVLTF. The DNA of the CDR3 is TGTGCCAGCAGTTTAAAAAGGGACAGATCTTCCTCTGGGGCCAACGTCCTGACTTTC.